Listed below are T cell receptor beta chains from one sample, sequenced in a study of shared clonotypes between healthy human individuals. Profiled with immunoSEQ multiplex PCR; TCRdb holds only in-frame clones, not every one. The sample has some 2,000,000 clones; about 95% are singletons. The material sequenced was naive CD8+ T cells sorted from blood. Receptor source: a man aged 18 to 29 in good health. Each CDR3 is given with its conserved first and last residue. The D gene is left open where the match is weak. The listing skips clone size in some rows; elsewhere it reads once, few, many or a size class.

clone_size d_call j_call v_call cdr3_nt cdr3_aa
. TRBD1 TRBJ2-7 TRBV6-5 TGTGCCAGCAGCCCCTCGGGGACAGGGCGAGACGAGCAGTACTTC CASSPSGTGRDEQYF
. . TRBJ1-4 TRBV10-2 TGCGCCAGCAGTAGAGTTGCAACTAATGAAAAACTGTTTTTT CASSRVATNEKLFF
. . TRBJ1-2 TRBV7-8 TGTGCCAGCAGCTTAGTCGTCACCACTAACTATGGCTACACCTTC CASSLVVTTNYGYTF
. . TRBJ2-7 TRBV7-2 TGTGCCAGCAGCCCACGCGGCTTCGAGCAGTACTTC CASSPRGFEQYF
. TRBD2 TRBJ2-5 TRBV4-1 TGCGCCAGCACCCGCCTGGGAGGGCAAGAGACCCAGTACTTC CASTRLGGQETQYF
once . TRBJ1-5 TRBV12-5 TGTGCTAGTATTCGCAATCAGCCCCAGCATTTT CASIRNQPQHF
. TRBD2 TRBJ2-1 TRBV2 TGTGCCAGCAGAGGACTAGCGGGAGCGTCGAGCTCCTACAATGAGCAGTTCTTC CASRGLAGASSSYNEQFF
. . TRBJ1-5 TRBV28 TGTGCCAGCAGTTTCCCTCAGGACACCTACAATCAGCCCCAGCATTTT CASSFPQDTYNQPQHF
. . TRBJ2-4 TRBV4-1 TGCGCCAGCAGCCAAGTCCCCAAAAACATTCAGTACTTC CASSQVPKNIQYF
once . TRBJ2-1 TRBV7-3 TGTGCCAGCAGCCCTGTCGGTGGACTGGGATACAATGAGCAGTTCTTC CASSPVGGLGYNEQFF
. . TRBJ2-1 TRBV2 TGTGCCAGCAGTGACCCGAGCTTCACCTTTTACAATGAGCAGTTCTTC CASSDPSFTFYNEQFF
. TRBD1 TRBJ1-6 TRBV7-8 TGTGCCAGCTCCAGGACAGGGGATAGTTCACCCCTCCACTTT CASSRTGDSSPLHF
. . TRBJ1-5 TRBV28 TGTGCCAGCAGTTCCTCGACAGAGGGCTATAGCAATCAGCCCCAGCATTTT CASSSSTEGYSNQPQHF
. TRBD2 TRBJ2-5 TRBV28 TGTGCCAGCAGTTACGGGGAGGGGACCCAGTACTTC CASSYGEGTQYF
. . TRBJ2-5 TRBV9 TGTGCCAGCAGCCCCCCAGGAGGGGATCAGACCCAGTACTTC CASSPPGGDQTQYF
few . TRBJ1-1 TRBV5-6 TGTGCCAGCAGCTTGATGGGGATGCCGAACACTGAAGCTTTCTTT CASSLMGMPNTEAFF
. . TRBJ2-2 TRBV11-2 TGTGCCAGCAGCCCCCTTGGTGTCGAGGAGCTGTTTTTT CASSPLGVEELFF
. . TRBJ1-1 TRBV4-1 TGCGCCAGCAGCCAAGTAGGGGCAGGGAGCAACACTGAAGCTTTCTTT CASSQVGAGSNTEAFF
. . TRBJ2-7 TRBV29-1 TGCAGCGTTGTAACGGGGTCCTACGAGCAGTACTTC CSVVTGSYEQYF
. . TRBJ2-7 TRBV6-1 TGTGCCAGCGTCGACAGCCTCTTCTACGAGCAGTACTTC CASVDSLFYEQYF
. TRBD1 TRBJ2-7 TRBV7-9 TGTGCCAGCAGCGTGCGGACAGGACAAGAGCAGTACTTC CASSVRTGQEQYF
. TRBD2 TRBJ2-7 TRBV28 TGTGCCAGCAGTGCTCCTTGGGCGGGAGGGCGCCACGAGCAGTACTTC CASSAPWAGGRHEQYF
once TRBD1 TRBJ2-6 TRBV9 TGTGCCAGCAGCGTGACAGGGACGGTCTCTGGGGCCAACGTCCTGACTTTC CASSVTGTVSGANVLTF
. . TRBJ2-1 TRBV7-9 TGTGCCAGCAGCTTAGGCAGGGACGAAATCTACAATGAGCAGTTCTTC CASSLGRDEIYNEQFF
. TRBD1 TRBJ1-1 TRBV5-1 TGCGCCAGCAACCTACCAGGGGGGGCTGAAGCTTTCTTT CASNLPGGAEAFF
. TRBD1 TRBJ2-2 TRBV7-9 TGTGCCAGCAGTCATCCGGGACAGGGTATCACCGGGGAGCTGTTTTTT CASSHPGQGITGELFF
. . TRBJ1-1 TRBV29-1 TGCAGCGCAGTGACGGGGGGGACTGAAGCTTTCTTT CSAVTGGTEAFF
. TRBD1 TRBJ1-2 TRBV19 TGTGCCAGTGGGACAGGGGTATCCTATGGCTACACCTTC CASGTGVSYGYTF
. . TRBJ2-7 TRBV6-1 TGTGCCAGCAGTTACGGGACCGAGCAGTACTTC CASSYGTEQYF
. . TRBJ2-7 TRBV7-6 TGTGCCAGCAGCTTAGCTCCAGGGTTAACTTACGAGCAGTACTTC CASSLAPGLTYEQYF
once . TRBJ2-5 TRBV7-9 TGTGCCAGCAGCTTAGAGTTTGGCCAAGAGACCCAGTACTTC CASSLEFGQETQYF
. TRBD1 TRBJ2-6 TRBV29-1 TGCAGCGTATGGGGGACAGTAGAAGGTGGGGCCAACGTCCTGACTTTC CSVWGTVEGGANVLTF
. TRBD1 TRBJ1-1 TRBV28 TGTGCCAGCAGTTCCCTTTTCCGGACAGGCATCTCGAACACTGAAGCTTTCTTT CASSSLFRTGISNTEAFF
. TRBD2 TRBJ2-7 TRBV7-6 TGTGCCAGCAGCTCGGGACTAGCGGGCGGGCCCCACTACGAGCAGTACTTC CASSSGLAGGPHYEQYF
. TRBD1 TRBJ2-3 TRBV2 TGTGCCAGCAGCGCCCTTGACGACAGGGCAACAGATACGCAGTATTTT CASSALDDRATDTQYF
. . TRBJ2-7 TRBV2 TGTGCCAGCAGTGAAGGGGTTAGCGCCAACTACGAGCAGTACTTC CASSEGVSANYEQYF
. . TRBJ1-5 TRBV27 TGTGCCAGCAGTTTATGGGCAGGGGAGGGAAATCAGCCCCAGCATTTT CASSLWAGEGNQPQHF
once . TRBJ1-2 TRBV6-5 TGTGCCAGCAGAACACAGGGACTCGGCTACACCTTC CASRTQGLGYTF
. TRBD1 TRBJ2-7 TRBV27 TGTGCCAGCAGTTTATCTGCCGGGACAGGGGTGTGGGAGCAGTACTTC CASSLSAGTGVWEQYF
. . TRBJ1-1 TRBV19 TGTGCCAGTAGTATAGTTAGTACGGACACTGAAGCTTTCTTT CASSIVSTDTEAFF
. TRBD1 TRBJ2-3 TRBV6-5 TGTGCCAGCAGCCCGACCACAGGGGGCGCAGATACGCAGTATTTT CASSPTTGGADTQYF
once . TRBJ2-7 TRBV11-2 TGTGCCAGCAGCTTCTGGGGGGTCTCCTACGAGCAGTACTTC CASSFWGVSYEQYF
. . TRBJ2-5 TRBV11-2 TGTGCCAGCAGCTTACCTGAAACCCCCGACAAGACAGGCCCAGAGACCCAGTACTTC CASSLPETPDKTGPETQYF
. TRBD2 TRBJ2-7 TRBV4-3 TGCGCCAGCAGCACCCGACTAGCGGGAGACGAAAAGCAGTACTTC CASSTRLAGDEKQYF
. TRBD2 TRBJ2-3 TRBV25-1 TGTGCCATCCCCGGGGGGAGCACAGATACGCAGTATTTT CAIPGGSTDTQYF
few . TRBJ2-7 TRBV9 TGTGCCAGCAGCACCGGACGGACCCCAATCTACGAGCAGTACTTC CASSTGRTPIYEQYF
. TRBD2 TRBJ2-3 TRBV7-8 TGTGCCAGCAGCTTAGATCTAAGCGGGAGGGGGTATACGCAGTATTTT CASSLDLSGRGYTQYF
. . TRBJ1-1 TRBV5-1 TGCGCCAGCAGCTTGGCCGGCGGATTCTCCTTAGGCACTGAAGCTTTCTTT CASSLAGGFSLGTEAFF